This is a list of T cell receptor beta chains from one sample in a study of shared clonotypes between healthy human individuals. This table comes from immunoSEQ multiplex PCR, and its TCRdb copy is limited to in-frame clones, with some not included. The sample consists of some 2 million clones, just under 95% of them appearing once. The specimen sequenced was naive CD8+ T cells sorted from blood. These receptors were obtained from a man in his late teens or twenties in good health. Both conserved end residues are trimmed from each CDR3.

V gene	CDR3 protein
TRBV5-6	ASSLGAGVNSPLH
TRBV28	ASSLGTQANTGELF
TRBV29-1	SGQAGASYNEQF
TRBV5-6	ASSGNPRDGDYEQY
TRBV7-2	ASSYPREETQY
TRBV5-1	ASSLALAVYTDTQY
TRBV5-5	ASSLGTGIYEQY
TRBV7-9	ASSLATTGNNEQF
TRBV6-1	ASSEPHGYT
TRBV27	ASSFGLAGDVQY
TRBV27	ASSQFRAGIYEQY
TRBV6-6	ASSYSWDYGQY
TRBV5-1	ASRTLTSTDTQY
TRBV7-9	ASSPGLGNTIY
TRBV9	ASSVVSLAGVSETQY